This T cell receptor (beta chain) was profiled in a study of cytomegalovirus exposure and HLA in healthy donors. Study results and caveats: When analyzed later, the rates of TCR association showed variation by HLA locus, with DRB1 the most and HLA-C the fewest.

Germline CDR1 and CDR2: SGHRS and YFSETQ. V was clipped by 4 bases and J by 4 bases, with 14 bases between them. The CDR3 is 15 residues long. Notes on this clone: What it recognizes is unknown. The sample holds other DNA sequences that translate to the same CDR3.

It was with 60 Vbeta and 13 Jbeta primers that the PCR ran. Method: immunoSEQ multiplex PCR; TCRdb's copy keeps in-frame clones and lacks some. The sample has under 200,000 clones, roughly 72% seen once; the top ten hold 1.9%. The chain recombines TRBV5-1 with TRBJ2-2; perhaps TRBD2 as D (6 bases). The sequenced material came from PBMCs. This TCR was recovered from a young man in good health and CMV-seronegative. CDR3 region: CASSLARRGTGELFF. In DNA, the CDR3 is TGCGCCAGCAGCCTGGCCAGGCGGGGCACCGGGGAGCTGTTTTTT.